A single sample gave rise to the 29 T cell receptor beta chains below, sequenced in a study of T cell changes during pregnancy in multiple sclerosis. Using immunoSEQ multiplex PCR, the repertoire was profiled, and TCRdb retains in-frame clones only, with some absent. Here the sample spans 26,000 or so clones, under 90% being singletons. Sequencing used CD4+ T cells from peripheral blood mononuclear cells, obtained in the first trimester of pregnancy. Receptors were obtained from a female donor in good health, enrolled as a control in a pregnancy study.

This clone was counted only a few times. The V and J genes are TRBV13 and TRBJ1-1; 7 bases are a match to TRBD1. The J segment lost 8 bases and the V segment lost 5 bases, leaving 11 bases of the junction unmatched. From germline, CDR1 is PRHDT and CDR2 FYEKMQ (reference sequence). This CDR3 has 14 residues. CDR3 DNA: TGTGCCAGCAGCCCCACCCGGACAGGAGGCGAAGCTTTCTTT. Amino acids: CASSPTRTGGEAFF.

The chain carries TRBV10-3 and TRBJ2-1; 7 nucleotides line up with TRBD2. The V segment lost 6 bases and the J segment 5 bases; nucleotides outside the gene matches: 4. Germline V lookup: CDR1 ENHRY, CDR2 SYGVKD. The CDR3 spans 13 residues. This CDR3 is CAIRRDYDNEQFF. DNA of the CDR3: TGTGCCATCAGAAGGGACTACGACAATGAGCAGTTCTTC.

This chain uses TRBV6-6 with TRBJ1-1; D is perhaps TRBD1 (5 bases). The V gene lost 2 bases and the J gene lost 4 bases, with 11 bases spanning the gap. The CDR3 consists of 14 residues. Germline CDR1 MNHNY, CDR2 SVGAGI (reference sequence). Here the CDR3 DNA reads TGTGCCAGCAGTTACCCGGGGGGATTCACTGAAGCTTTCTTT. Translated: CASSYPGGFTEAFF.

This clone has only a few counts. This rearrangement joins TRBV6-4 to TRBJ2-1, with D possibly TRBD1 on 6 matching bases. The V gene's germline CDR1 is MRHNA and CDR2 SNTAGT. V was shortened by 0 bases and J by 8 bases, with 14 bases between the two germline ends. The CDR3 contains 15 residues. The CDR3 loop is CASSDSGGEGDEQFF. The DNA for the CDR3 is TGTGCCAGCAGTGACTCTGGGGGAGAGGGGGATGAGCAGTTCTTC.

The V gene is TRBV7-8, the J gene TRBJ2-1, with 7 bases identical to TRBD1. V gave up 4 bases and J gave up 9 bases; unmatched junction bases: 12. This CDR3 is 15 amino acids long. Germline loops: CDR1 SGHVS, CDR2 FQNEAQ. The CDR3 nucleotides are TGTGCCAGCAGCTCCCTCTTGACAGGGATTCCTGAGCAGTTCTTC. Translating gives CASSSLLTGIPEQFF.

The chain combines TRBV27 with TRBJ1-5, with a tentative D call TRBD1 (5 bases). Germline V CDR1 and CDR2: MNHEY, SMNVEV (reference sequence). The V end was cut by 0 bases, the J end by 0 bases, with 6 bases between. The CDR3 spans 15 residues. This CDR3 reads CASSLSGVSNQPQHF. CDR3 bases: TGTGCCAGCAGTTTATCAGGGGTTAGCAATCAGCCCCAGCATTTT.

As DNA, the CDR3 is TGCGCCACCCCCCCCCTCGACAGGTCCTACGAGCAGTACTTC. This codes for CATPPLDRSYEQYF. The chain recombines TRBV4-3 with TRBJ2-7, with D possibly being TRBD1 (6 bases). With 10 bases removed from V and 1 base from J, the gap between germline ends came to 17 bases. The CDR3 is 14 residues long. CDR1 and CDR2 from the germline V gene are LGHNA and YSLEER.

The chain is built from TRBV4-3 and TRBJ2-1, with 8 bases matching TRBD2. The CDR3 spans 18 residues. The trim removed 5 bases at V and 8 bases at J, leaving 20 bases unmatched. Germline V gives CDR1 LGHNA, CDR2 YSLEER. CDR3 bases: TGCGCCAGCAGCGAAGGGACTAGAAGTTACACACATGGGGATGAGCAGTTCTTC. The encoded protein is CASSEGTRSYTHGDEQFF.

This clone appeared once. The chain employs TRBV29-1 and TRBJ1-2, with D maybe TRBD1 (5 bases). V gave up 4 bases and J gave up 2 bases, with 11 bases separating them. CDR1 and CDR2 (germline): SQVTM, ANQGSEA. The CDR3 contains 13 residues. The CDR3 nucleotides are TGCAGCGTTGGGACAAATTGGAACTATGGCTACACCTTC. Translating gives CSVGTNWNYGYTF.

The genes are TRBV9 and TRBJ2-2; D is possibly TRBD1 (6 bases). The CDR3 runs to 14 residues. Germline CDR1 and CDR2: SGDLS and YYNGEE. Trimming pared 2 bases from V and 1 base from J, leaving 6 bases between. CDR3 DNA: TGTGCCAGCAGCGTGACAGGGAACACCGGGGAGCTGTTTTTT. It is translated as CASSVTGNTGELFF.

The chain combines TRBV30 with TRBJ2-5; D not certain. V gave up 1 base and J gave up 5 bases, with 11 bases separating them. The CDR3 runs to 13 residues. Germline lookup yields CDR1 GTSNPN and CDR2 SVGIG (reference sequence). As DNA, the CDR3 is TGTGCCTGGAGTGACCCTTCCCAGGAGACCCAGTACTTC. Translating it yields CAWSDPSQETQYF.

V is TRBV10-1 and J is TRBJ2-2, with TRBD2 identical over 12 bases. The V gene end was trimmed by 6 bases and the J gene end by 4 bases; junction bases not matched to a gene: 6. In germline, CDR1 is WNHNN, CDR2 SYGVQD (reference sequence). There are 16 residues in the CDR3. The CDR3 loop reads CASRQSGLAGTGELFF. The CDR3 DNA sequence: TGCGCCAGCAGACAATCGGGACTAGCGGGCACCGGGGAGCTGTTTTTT.

This rearrangement joins TRBV7-8 to TRBJ2-5, with D tentatively TRBD1 (6 bases). Germline CDR1 reads SGHVS; CDR2 reads FQNEAQ. This CDR3 is built from 15 residues. V shed 1 base and J shed 5 bases, with 14 bases lying between them. CDR3 DNA sequence: TGTGCCAGCAGCTTAGAAGGCAGGCAGGGGGAGACCCAGTACTTC. Amino acids: CASSLEGRQGETQYF. The variable domain in full, with the rest retrieved from reference TRBV7-8 and TRBJ2-5, is GAGVSQSPRYKVAKRGQDVALRCDPISGHVSLFWYQQALGQGPEFLTYFQNEAQLDKSGLPSDRFFAERPEGSVSTLKIQRTQQEDSAVYLCASSLEGRQGETQYFGPGTRLLVL.

A remark on this clone: One end of the junction is discordant with germline, which a read error may explain. The V gene is TRBV18, the J gene TRBJ1-1; D is uncertain. This CDR3 comprises 14 residues. The germline V gene has CDR1 KGHSH and CDR2 LQKENI. CDR3 nucleotides: TGTGCCAGCCCACCACCGCAAAGCGGCACTGAAGCTTTCTTT. Encoded protein: CASPPPQSGTEAFF.

The V gene is TRBV7-8, the J gene TRBJ2-7, with D possibly TRBD2 on 5 matching bases. CDR3 length: 12 amino acids. CDR1 and CDR2 (germline): SGHVS, FQNEAQ. V was pared by 5 bases and J by 3 bases, with 8 bases between. The CDR3 spells CASSGEIYEQYF. DNA for the CDR3: TGTGCCAGCAGCGGGGAGATCTACGAGCAGTACTTC.

The chain has TRBV11-2 and TRBJ1-2; D not resolved. There are 15 residues in the CDR3. Germline CDR1 SGHAT, CDR2 FQNNGV. The V end was cut by 0 bases, the J end by 4 bases, with 12 bases between. CDR3 in amino acids: CASSLDLPRSYGYTF. CDR3 DNA: TGTGCCAGCAGCTTAGATCTACCGAGATCCTATGGCTACACCTTC.

This clone was seen a few times. V usage is TRBV4-2 and J usage is TRBJ1-1; 7 bases are shared with TRBD1. Germline loops: CDR1 LGHNA, CDR2 YNFKEQ. V lost 1 base to trimming and J lost 5 bases; unmatched junction nucleotides: 10. The length of the CDR3 is 16 residues. The CDR3 loop reads CASSQAHTGDGTEAFF. The CDR3 bases are TGTGCCAGCAGCCAAGCTCATACAGGGGATGGAACTGAAGCTTTCTTT.

J is TRBJ1-1 and V is TRBV14; tentatively, D is TRBD1 (6 bases). V lost 1 base to trimming and J lost 0 bases, with 15 bases between them. Germline lookup yields CDR1 SGHDN and CDR2 FVKESK. The CDR3 is made up of 17 amino acids. The CDR3 region is CASSQGNFRGLNTEAFF. CDR3 nucleotide sequence: TGTGCCAGCAGCCAAGGGAATTTCAGGGGACTGAACACTGAAGCTTTCTTT. The full variable domain, in which reference TRBV14 and TRBJ1-1 provide the parts outside the CDR3, is EAGVTQFPSHSVIEKGQTVTLRCDPISGHDNLYWYRRVMGKEIKFLLHFVKESKQDESGMPNNRFLAERTGGTYSTLKVQPAELEDSGVYFCASSQGNFRGLNTEAFFGQGTRLTVV.

The chain uses TRBV5-1 and TRBJ1-2; 8 bases are shared with TRBD1. Germline assignment: CDR1 SGHRS and CDR2 YFSETQ. V lost 5 bases and J lost 8; bases outside the gene matches: 23. CDR3 size: 18 residues. As DNA, the CDR3 is TGCGCCAGCAGTCCCGTCCGGGCAGGGGGCGGCGCTGGGTTCGGCTACACCTTC. This gives the protein CASSPVRAGGGAGFGYTF.

The genes are TRBV7-9 and TRBJ1-3; D gene ambiguous. Deletions cut 2 bases from V and 0 bases from J, with 8 bases between. This CDR3 contains 15 residues. Germline values: CDR1 SEHNR, CDR2 FQNEAQ (reference sequence). CDR3 loop: CASSLTALSGNTIYF. Written as DNA, the CDR3 is TGTGCCAGCAGCTTAACAGCCCTCTCTGGAAACACCATATATTTT. The full variable domain, with the rest looked up from reference TRBV7-9 and TRBJ1-3, is DTGVSQNPRHKITKRGQNVTFRCDPISEHNRLYWYRQTLGQGPEFLTYFQNEAQLEKSRLLSDRFSAERPKGSFSTLEIQRTEQGDSAMYLCASSLTALSGNTIYFGEGSWLTVV.

The chain joins TRBV11-2 to TRBJ2-1; maybe TRBD2 (5 bases). The CDR3 loop spans 13 amino acids. Trimming removed 0 bases at V and 9 bases at J, with 9 bases between. Germline V lookup: CDR1 SGHAT, CDR2 FQNNGV. CDR3 DNA: TGTGCCAGCAGCTTAGATGGGAGCGGTGAGCAGTTCTTC. This encodes CASSLDGSGEQFF.

The chain carries TRBV2 and TRBJ1-1; D call uncertain. CDR3 size: 14 residues. Germline CDR1 SNHLY, CDR2 FYNNEI. V lost 4 bases to trimming and J lost 4 bases, with 13 bases between them. CDR3 region: CASSGRLGSTEAFF. In DNA form, the CDR3 reads TGTGCCAGCAGTGGTCGCCTTGGGAGCACTGAAGCTTTCTTT. Full variable domain (outside the CDR3, taken from reference TRBV2 and TRBJ1-1): EPEVTQTPSHQVTQMGQEVILRCVPISNHLYFYWYRQILGQKVEFLVSFYNNEISEKSEIFDDQFSVERPDGSNFTLKIRSTKLEDSAMYFCASSGRLGSTEAFFGQGTRLTVV.

The chain employs TRBV7-3 and TRBJ2-3, with 10 bases that match TRBD2. Germline lookup yields CDR1 SGHTA and CDR2 FQGTGA. This CDR3 spans 15 amino acids. V lost 6 bases and J lost 2; bases outside the gene matches: 5. The CDR3 sequence is CASSKTSGATDTQYF. The CDR3 DNA sequence: TGTGCCAGCAGTAAAACTAGCGGGGCCACAGATACGCAGTATTTT.

This clone has more than one count but fewer than ten. The chain joins TRBV4-1 to TRBJ1-5; D not resolved. CDR1 is MGHRA, CDR2 YSYEKL, per germline. The CDR3 runs 15 residues. V lost 3 bases and J lost 5, with 14 bases in between. CDR3 region: CASSQSSGSHQPQHF. In nucleotides, the CDR3 is TGCGCCAGCAGCCAGAGCTCGGGATCCCATCAGCCCCAGCATTTT.

The CDR3 nucleotides read TGTGCCAGCATGCGGGAAGGTGGAAACACCATATATTTT. Encoded protein: CASMREGGNTIYF. The chain uses TRBV27 and TRBJ1-3; D is undetermined. Germline V gene data show CDR1 as MNHEY and CDR2 as SMNVEV (reference sequence). The length of the CDR3 is 13 residues. V lost 7 bases and J 3 bases, leaving 10 bases between the germline ends.

The chain uses TRBV2 and TRBJ2-3, with 9 bases identical to TRBD1. With V trimmed by 6 bases and J by 1 base, 5 bases remained unmatched. Germline loops: CDR1 SNHLY, CDR2 FYNNEI. This CDR3 is built from 15 residues. As DNA, the CDR3 is TGTGCCAGCAGAACTACAGGGGGCGGCACAGATACGCAGTATTTT. The encoded protein is CASRTTGGGTDTQYF.

The gene calls are TRBV15 and TRBJ2-5; TRBD2 aligns across 8 bases. The germline gives CDR1 LNHNV, CDR2 YYDKDF (reference sequence). With V trimmed by 1 base and J by 4 bases, 11 bases remained unmatched. The CDR3 spans 17 residues. This CDR3 reads CATSRARGGAGVETQYF. CDR3 DNA: TGTGCCACCAGCAGAGCACGGGGGGGGGCCGGAGTAGAGACCCAGTACTTC.

This chain links TRBV27 with TRBJ1-5; D is uncertain. The CDR3 extends over 14 amino acids. Per germline, CDR1 MNHEY and CDR2 SMNVEV (reference sequence). Trimming removed 5 bases at V and 6 bases at J, with 14 bases between. As DNA, the CDR3 is TGTGCCAGCAGTCCCCACGGCCCGGGTCAGCCCCAGCATTTT. Its protein product is CASSPHGPGQPQHF.

The chain combines TRBV27 with TRBJ2-7, with D tentatively TRBD1 (5 bases). From germline, CDR1 is MNHEY and CDR2 SMNVEV (reference sequence). This CDR3 region has 13 residues. The V gene lost 4 bases and the J gene lost 3 bases, with 10 bases spanning the gap. CDR3 region: CASSSRVSYEQYF. The CDR3, as DNA: TGTGCCAGCAGTTCCAGGGTGAGCTACGAGCAGTACTTC.